This T cell receptor (beta chain) was sequenced during a study of OX40 agonist ivuxolimab in advanced cancers. Using immunoSEQ multiplex PCR, the repertoire was profiled, and TCRdb retains in-frame clones only, with some absent. The table lists around 62,000 clones, approximately 90% of them singletons, with about 0.25% in the top ten. The CDR3 is 15 residues long. V lost 6 bases, J lost 0 bases, and 13 bases lay in between. Germline-derived CDR1 and CDR2 are MNHEY and SVGAGI. Remarks on this clone: What it recognizes is unknown.

Study-level points and caveats: Antigens targeted by the expanded peripheral T cells were not determined. More expanded clones were found, on average, in CD8+ than in CD4+ T cells. Clonal expansion in partial responders at 0.1-3.0 mg/kg ranked among the lowest.

This TCR came from an adult with an advanced solid tumor such as melanoma, head and neck, liver or kidney cancer. The chain combines TRBV6-5 with TRBJ2-3, with D hard to call. The sequencing here drew on CD4+ or CD8+ T cells sorted from blood, taken in a trial of the OX40 agonist ivuxolimab. The CDR3 nucleotides read TGTGCCAGCAGCCCCAGTTTTCCTAGCACAGATACGCAGTATTTT. It translates to CASSPSFPSTDTQYF.